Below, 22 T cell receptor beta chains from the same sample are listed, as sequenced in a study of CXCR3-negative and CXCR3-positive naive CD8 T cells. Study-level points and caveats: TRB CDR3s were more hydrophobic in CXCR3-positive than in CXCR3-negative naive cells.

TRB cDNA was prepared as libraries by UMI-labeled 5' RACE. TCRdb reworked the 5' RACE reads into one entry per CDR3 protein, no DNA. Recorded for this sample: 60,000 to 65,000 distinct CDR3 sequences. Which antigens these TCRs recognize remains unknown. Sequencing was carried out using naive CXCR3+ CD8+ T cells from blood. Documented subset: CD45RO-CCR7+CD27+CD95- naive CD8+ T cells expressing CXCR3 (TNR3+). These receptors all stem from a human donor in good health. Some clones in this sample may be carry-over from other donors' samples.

The CDR3 is CASRILQLEAFF. The chain combines TRBV7-9 with TRBJ1-1. Looked up from germline, CDR1 is SEHNR and CDR2 is FQNEAQ (reference sequence). The CDR3 length is 12 residues.

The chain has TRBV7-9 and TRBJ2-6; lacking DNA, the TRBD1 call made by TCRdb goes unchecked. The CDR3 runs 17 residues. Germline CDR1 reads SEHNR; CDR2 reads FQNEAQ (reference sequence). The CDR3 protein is CASSQTGGGGGANVLTF.

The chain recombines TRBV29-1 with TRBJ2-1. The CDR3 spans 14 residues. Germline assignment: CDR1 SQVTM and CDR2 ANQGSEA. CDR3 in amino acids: CSVAPDIRYNEQFF.

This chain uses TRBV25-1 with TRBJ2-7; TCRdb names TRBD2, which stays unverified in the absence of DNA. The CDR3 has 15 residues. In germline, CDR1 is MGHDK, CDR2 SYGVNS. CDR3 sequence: CASSATSGRAYEQYF.

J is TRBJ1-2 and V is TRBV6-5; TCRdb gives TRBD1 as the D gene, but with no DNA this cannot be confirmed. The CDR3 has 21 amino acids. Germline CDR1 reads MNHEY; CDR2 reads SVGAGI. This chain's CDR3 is CASSHGQGVTSEPMKNYGYTF.

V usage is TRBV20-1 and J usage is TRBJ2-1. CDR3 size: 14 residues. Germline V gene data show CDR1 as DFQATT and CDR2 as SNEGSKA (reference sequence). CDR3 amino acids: CSARVLGSYNEQFF.

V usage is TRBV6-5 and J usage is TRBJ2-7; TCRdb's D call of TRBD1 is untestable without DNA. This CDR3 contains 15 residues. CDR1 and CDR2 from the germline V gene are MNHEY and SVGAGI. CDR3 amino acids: CASSPGQASSYEQYF.

CDR3 sequence: CASSLDPSGGATDTQYF. This chain connects TRBV7-8 to TRBJ2-3; with no DNA, the TCRdb D assignment of TRBD2 cannot be verified. The CDR3 totals 17 residues. Per the germline V gene, CDR1 is SGHVS and CDR2 is FQNEAQ.

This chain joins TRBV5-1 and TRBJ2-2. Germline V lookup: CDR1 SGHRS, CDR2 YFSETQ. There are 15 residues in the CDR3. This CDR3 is CASSLGSGRTGELFF. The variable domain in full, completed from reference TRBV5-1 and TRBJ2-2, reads KAGVTQTPRYLIKTRGQQVTLSCSPISGHRSVSWYQQTPGQGLQFLFEYFSETQRNKGNFPGRFSGRQFSNSRSEMNVSTLELGDSALYLCASSLGSGRTGELFFGEGSRLTVL.

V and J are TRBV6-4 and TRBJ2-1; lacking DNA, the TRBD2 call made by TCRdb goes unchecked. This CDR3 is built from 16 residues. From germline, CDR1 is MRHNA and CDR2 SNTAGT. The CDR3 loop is CASRASGGSSYNEQFF.

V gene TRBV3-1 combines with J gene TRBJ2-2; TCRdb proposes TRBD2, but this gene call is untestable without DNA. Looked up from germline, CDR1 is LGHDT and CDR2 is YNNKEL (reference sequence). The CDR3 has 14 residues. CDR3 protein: CASSDEGNTGELFF.

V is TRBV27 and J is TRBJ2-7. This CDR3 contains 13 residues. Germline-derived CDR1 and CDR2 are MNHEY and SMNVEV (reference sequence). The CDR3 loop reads CASSPGESYEQYF.

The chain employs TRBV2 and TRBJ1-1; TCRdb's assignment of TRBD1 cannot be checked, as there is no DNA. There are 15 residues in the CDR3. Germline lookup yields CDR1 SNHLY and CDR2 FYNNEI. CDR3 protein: CASSDLDRQNTEAFF. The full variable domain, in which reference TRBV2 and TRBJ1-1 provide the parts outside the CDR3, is EPEVTQTPSHQVTQMGQEVILRCVPISNHLYFYWYRQILGQKVEFLVSFYNNEISEKSEIFDDQFSVERPDGSNFTLKIRSTKLEDSAMYFCASSDLDRQNTEAFFGQGTRLTVV.

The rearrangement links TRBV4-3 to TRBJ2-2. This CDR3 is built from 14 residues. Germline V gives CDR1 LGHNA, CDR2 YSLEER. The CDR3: CASSQVWNTGELFF.

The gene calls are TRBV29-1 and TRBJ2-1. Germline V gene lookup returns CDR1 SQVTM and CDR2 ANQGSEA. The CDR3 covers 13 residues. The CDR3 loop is CSVVAWAYNEQFF.

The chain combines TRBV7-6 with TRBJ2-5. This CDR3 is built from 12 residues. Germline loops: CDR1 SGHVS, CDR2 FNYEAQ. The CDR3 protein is CASSLAEETQYF. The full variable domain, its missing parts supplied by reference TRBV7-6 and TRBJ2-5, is GAGVSQSPRYKVTKRGQDVALRCDPISGHVSLYWYRQALGQGPEFLTYFNYEAQQDKSGLPNDRFSAERPEGSISTLTIQRTEQRDSAMYRCASSLAEETQYFGPGTRLLVL.

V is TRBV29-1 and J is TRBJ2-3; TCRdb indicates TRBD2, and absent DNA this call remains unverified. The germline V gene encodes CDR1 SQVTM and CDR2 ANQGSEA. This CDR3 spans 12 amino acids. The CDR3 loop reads CSVEDGGDTQYF.

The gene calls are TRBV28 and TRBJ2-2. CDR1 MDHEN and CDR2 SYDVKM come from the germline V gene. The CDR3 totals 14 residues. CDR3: CASSLYMNTGELFF.

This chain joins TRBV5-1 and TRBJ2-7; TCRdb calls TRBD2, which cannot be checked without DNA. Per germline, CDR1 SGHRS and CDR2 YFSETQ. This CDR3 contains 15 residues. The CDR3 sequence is CASSPYSGSSYEQYF.

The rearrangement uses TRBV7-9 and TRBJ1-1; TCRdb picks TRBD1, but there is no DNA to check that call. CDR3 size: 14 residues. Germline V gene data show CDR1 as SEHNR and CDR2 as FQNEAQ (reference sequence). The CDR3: CASSPGQGEFEAFF.

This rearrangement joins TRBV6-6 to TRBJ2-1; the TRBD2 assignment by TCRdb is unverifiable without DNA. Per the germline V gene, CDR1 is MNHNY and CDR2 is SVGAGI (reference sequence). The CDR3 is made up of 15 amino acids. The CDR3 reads CASSYRVAGGPEQFF.

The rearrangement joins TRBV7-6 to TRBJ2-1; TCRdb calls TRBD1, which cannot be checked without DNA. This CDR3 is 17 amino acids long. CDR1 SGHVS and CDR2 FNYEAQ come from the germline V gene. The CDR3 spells CASSAVIRGSSYNEQFF. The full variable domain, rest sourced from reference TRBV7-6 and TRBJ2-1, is GAGVSQSPRYKVTKRGQDVALRCDPISGHVSLYWYRQALGQGPEFLTYFNYEAQQDKSGLPNDRFSAERPEGSISTLTIQRTEQRDSAMYRCASSAVIRGSSYNEQFFGPGTRLTVL.